This T cell receptor (beta chain) appears in the sequencing data of a study of T cell responses to AZD1222 COVID-19 vaccine. Looked up from germline, CDR1 is MNHEY and CDR2 is SVGAGI. The CDR3 is 15 residues long. Trimming stripped 4 bases from V and 0 bases from J, with 10 bases between. In the case of this clone: What it recognizes is unknown.

General study results and limits: Among the donors, most were white British and more were female, and clonal diversity was possibly underestimated.

Repertoires were generated with immunoSEQ multiplex PCR, while TCRdb's copy carries only in-frame clones and drops some. The sample includes roughly 150,000 clones, approximately 88% seen only once; the top ten take around 3.4%. The source is an adult in good health. Sequencing used peripheral blood, obtained on day 0 of MenACWY control vaccination. V usage is TRBV6-5 and J usage is TRBJ1-3; D remains unclear. The CDR3 spells CASSFGRASGNTIYF. Written as DNA, the CDR3 is TGTGCCAGCAGTTTCGGGAGAGCCTCTGGAAACACCATATATTTT.